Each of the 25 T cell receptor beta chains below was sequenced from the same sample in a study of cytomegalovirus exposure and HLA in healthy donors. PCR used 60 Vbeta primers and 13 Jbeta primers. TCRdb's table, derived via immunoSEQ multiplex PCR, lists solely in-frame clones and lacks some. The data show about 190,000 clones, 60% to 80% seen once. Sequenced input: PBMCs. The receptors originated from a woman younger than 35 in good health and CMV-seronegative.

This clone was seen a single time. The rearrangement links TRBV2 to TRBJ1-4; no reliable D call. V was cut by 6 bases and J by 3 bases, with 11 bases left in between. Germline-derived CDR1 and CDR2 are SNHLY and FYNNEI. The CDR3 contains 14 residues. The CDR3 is CASRKDQANEKLFF. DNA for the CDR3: TGTGCCAGCAGGAAGGATCAGGCTAATGAAAAACTGTTTTTT.

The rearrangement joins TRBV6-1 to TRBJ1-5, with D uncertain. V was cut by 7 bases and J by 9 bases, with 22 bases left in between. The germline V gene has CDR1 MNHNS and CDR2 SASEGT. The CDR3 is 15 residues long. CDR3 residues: CASNYLYSVVSPQHF. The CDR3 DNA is TGTGCCAGCAACTACCTCTACTCGGTAGTTTCGCCCCAGCATTTT.

For the CDR3, the DNA is TGTGCCAGCAGTTCCCAGGGTTCTGGGGCCAACGTCCTGACTTTC. Encoded protein: CASSSQGSGANVLTF. The gene calls are TRBV27 and TRBJ2-6, with D maybe TRBD1 (5 bases). CDR1 MNHEY and CDR2 SMNVEV come from the germline V gene (reference sequence). The CDR3 consists of 15 residues. Trimming took 4 bases from V and 1 from J, leaving 8 bases between them.

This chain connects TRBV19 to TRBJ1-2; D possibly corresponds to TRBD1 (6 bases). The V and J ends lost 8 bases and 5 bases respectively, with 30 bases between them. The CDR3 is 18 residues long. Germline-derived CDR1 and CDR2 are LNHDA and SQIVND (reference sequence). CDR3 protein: CASALGGGSGGPRYGYTF. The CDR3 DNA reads TGTGCCAGTGCTCTAGGCGGCGGGAGCGGGGGGCCCCGATATGGCTACACCTTC. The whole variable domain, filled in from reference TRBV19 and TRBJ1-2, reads DGGITQSPKYLFRKEGQNVTLSCEQNLNHDAMYWYRQDPGQGLRLIYYSQIVNDFQKGDIAEGYSVSREKKESFPLTVTSAQKNPTAFYLCASALGGGSGGPRYGYTFGSGTRLTVV.

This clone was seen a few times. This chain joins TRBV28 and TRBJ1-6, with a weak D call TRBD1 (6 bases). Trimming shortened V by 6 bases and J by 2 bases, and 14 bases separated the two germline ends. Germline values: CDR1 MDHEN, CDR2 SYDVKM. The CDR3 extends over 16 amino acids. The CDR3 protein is CASRFTGLTYNSPLHF. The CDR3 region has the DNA TGTGCCAGCAGGTTTACAGGGCTAACCTATAATTCACCCCTCCACTTT.

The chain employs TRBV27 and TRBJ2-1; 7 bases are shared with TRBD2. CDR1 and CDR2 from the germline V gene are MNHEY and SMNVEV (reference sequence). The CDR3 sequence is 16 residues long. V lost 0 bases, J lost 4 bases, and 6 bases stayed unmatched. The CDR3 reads CASSLSTSPEYNEQFF. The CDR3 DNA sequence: TGTGCCAGCAGTTTATCGACTAGCCCCGAATACAATGAGCAGTTCTTC.

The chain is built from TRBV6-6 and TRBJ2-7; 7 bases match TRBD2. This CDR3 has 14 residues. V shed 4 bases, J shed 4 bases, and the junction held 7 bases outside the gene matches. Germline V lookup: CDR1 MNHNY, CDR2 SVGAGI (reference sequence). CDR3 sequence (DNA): TGTGCCAGCAGTTCAGCACTAGCGCCATACGAGCAGTACTTC. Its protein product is CASSSALAPYEQYF.

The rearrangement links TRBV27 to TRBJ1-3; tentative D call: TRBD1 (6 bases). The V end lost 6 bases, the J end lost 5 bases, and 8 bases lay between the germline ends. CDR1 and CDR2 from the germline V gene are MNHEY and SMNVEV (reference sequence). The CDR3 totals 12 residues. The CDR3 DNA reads TGTGCCAGCAGGGACAGTCGAAACACCATATATTTT. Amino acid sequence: CASRDSRNTIYF.

DNA of the CDR3: TGTGCCAGCAGCTTATTTTCAGGCCAAACTACTGAAGCTTTCTTT. Translated: CASSLFSGQTTEAFF. The V gene is TRBV7-8, the J gene TRBJ1-1; no clear D gene. This CDR3 comprises 15 residues. Trimming stripped 2 bases from V and 5 bases from J, with 15 bases between. CDR1 is SGHVS and CDR2 is FQNEAQ in the germline V gene.

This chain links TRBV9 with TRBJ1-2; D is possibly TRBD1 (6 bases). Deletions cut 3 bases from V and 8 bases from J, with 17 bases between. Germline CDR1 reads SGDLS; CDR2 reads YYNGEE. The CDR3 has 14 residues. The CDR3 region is CASSADSSSRGYTF. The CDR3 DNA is TGTGCCAGCAGCGCGGACAGCTCCTCGAGGGGCTACACCTTC.

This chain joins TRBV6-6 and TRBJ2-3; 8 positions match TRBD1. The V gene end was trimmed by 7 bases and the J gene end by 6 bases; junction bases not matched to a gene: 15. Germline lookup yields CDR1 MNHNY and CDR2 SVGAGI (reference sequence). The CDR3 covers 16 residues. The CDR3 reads CASTRQGKGRVDTQYF. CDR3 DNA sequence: TGTGCCAGCACCAGACAGGGGAAAGGGCGAGTGGATACGCAGTATTTT.

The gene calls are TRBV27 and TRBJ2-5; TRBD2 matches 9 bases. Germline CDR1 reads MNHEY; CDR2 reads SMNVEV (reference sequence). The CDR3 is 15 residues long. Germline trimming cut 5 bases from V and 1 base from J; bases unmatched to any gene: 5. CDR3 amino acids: CASSKTSGPQETQYF. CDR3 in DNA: TGTGCCAGCAGTAAGACTAGCGGACCCCAAGAGACCCAGTACTTC.

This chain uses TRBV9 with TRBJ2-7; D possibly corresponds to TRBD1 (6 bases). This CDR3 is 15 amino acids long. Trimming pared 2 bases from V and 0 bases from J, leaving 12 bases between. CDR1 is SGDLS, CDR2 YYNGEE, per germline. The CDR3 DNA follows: TGTGCCAGCAGCGTTTCGGGACACGACTCCTACGAGCAGTACTTC. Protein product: CASSVSGHDSYEQYF.

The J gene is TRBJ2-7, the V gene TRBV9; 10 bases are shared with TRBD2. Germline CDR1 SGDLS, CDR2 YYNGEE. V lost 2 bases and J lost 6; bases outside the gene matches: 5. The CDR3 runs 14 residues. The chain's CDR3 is CASSVSGGAGEQYF. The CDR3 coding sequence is TGTGCCAGCAGCGTCAGCGGGGGGGCGGGCGAGCAGTACTTC.

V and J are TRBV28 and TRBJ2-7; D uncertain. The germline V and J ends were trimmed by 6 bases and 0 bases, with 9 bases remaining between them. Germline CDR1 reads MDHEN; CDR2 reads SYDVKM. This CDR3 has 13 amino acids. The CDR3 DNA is TGTGCCAGCAGCCCCGGGTTCTCCTACGAGCAGTACTTC. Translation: CASSPGFSYEQYF.

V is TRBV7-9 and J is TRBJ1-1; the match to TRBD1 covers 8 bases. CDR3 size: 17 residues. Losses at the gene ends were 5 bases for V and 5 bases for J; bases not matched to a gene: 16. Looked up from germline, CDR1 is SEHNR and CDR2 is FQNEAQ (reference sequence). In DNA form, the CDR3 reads TGTGCCAGCAGCATGACAGGGGTTTATTCCGCGGGGACTGAAGCTTTCTTT. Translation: CASSMTGVYSAGTEAFF. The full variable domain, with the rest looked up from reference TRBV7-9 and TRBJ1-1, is DTGVSQNPRHKITKRGQNVTFRCDPISEHNRLYWYRQTLGQGPEFLTYFQNEAQLEKSRLLSDRFSAERPKGSFSTLEIQRTEQGDSAMYLCASSMTGVYSAGTEAFFGQGTRLTVV.

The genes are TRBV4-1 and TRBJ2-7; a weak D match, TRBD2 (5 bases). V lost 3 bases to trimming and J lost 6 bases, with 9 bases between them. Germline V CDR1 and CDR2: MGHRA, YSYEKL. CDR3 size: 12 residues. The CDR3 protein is CASSHPRGEQYF. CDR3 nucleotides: TGCGCCAGCAGCCATCCCCGGGGCGAGCAGTACTTC.

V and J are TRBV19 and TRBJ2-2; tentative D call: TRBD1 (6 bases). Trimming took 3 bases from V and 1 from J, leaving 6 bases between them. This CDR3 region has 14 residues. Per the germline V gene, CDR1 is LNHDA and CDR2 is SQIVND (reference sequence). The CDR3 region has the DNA TGTGCCAGTAGTATGACAGGGAACACCGGGGAGCTGTTTTTT. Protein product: CASSMTGNTGELFF. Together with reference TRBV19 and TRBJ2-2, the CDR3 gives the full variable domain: DGGITQSPKYLFRKEGQNVTLSCEQNLNHDAMYWYRQDPGQGLRLIYYSQIVNDFQKGDIAEGYSVSREKKESFPLTVTSAQKNPTAFYLCASSMTGNTGELFFGEGSRLTVL.

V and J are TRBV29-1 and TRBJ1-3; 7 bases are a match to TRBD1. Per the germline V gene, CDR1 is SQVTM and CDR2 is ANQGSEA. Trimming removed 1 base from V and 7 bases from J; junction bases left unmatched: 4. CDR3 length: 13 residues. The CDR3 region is CSVEALQGNTIYF. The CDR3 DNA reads TGCAGCGTTGAAGCTCTACAGGGGAACACCATATATTTT.

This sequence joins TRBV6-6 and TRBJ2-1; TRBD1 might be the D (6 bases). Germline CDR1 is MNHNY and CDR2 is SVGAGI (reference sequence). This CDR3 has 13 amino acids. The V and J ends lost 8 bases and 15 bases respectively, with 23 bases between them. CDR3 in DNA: TGTGCCAGCCAACCTCGGGACAACCCAGGTCGGTTCTTC. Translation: CASQPRDNPGRFF.

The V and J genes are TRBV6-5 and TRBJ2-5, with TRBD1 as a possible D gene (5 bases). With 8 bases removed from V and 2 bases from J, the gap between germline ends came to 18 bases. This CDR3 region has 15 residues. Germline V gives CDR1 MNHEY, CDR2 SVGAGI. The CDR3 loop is CASQGGIPSQETQYF. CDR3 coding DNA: TGTGCCAGCCAGGGTGGGATACCGTCGCAAGAGACCCAGTACTTC.

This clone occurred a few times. This chain's CDR3 is CATSLRQGAEAFF. The CDR3 region has the DNA TGTGCCACCAGCCTCCGACAGGGGGCTGAAGCTTTCTTT. This chain connects TRBV15 to TRBJ1-1, with TRBD1 matching 9 bases. V trimming: 5 bases; J trimming: 6 bases; junction bases outside the gene matches: 4. CDR3 length: 13 amino acids. Looked up from germline, CDR1 is LNHNV and CDR2 is YYDKDF (reference sequence).

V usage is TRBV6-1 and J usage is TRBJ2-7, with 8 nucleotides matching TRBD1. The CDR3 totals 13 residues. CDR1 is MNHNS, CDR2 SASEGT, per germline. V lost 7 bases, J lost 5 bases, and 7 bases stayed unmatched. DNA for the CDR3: TGTGCCAGCACCTGGACAGGGCAGCACGAGCAGTACTTC. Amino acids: CASTWTGQHEQYF.

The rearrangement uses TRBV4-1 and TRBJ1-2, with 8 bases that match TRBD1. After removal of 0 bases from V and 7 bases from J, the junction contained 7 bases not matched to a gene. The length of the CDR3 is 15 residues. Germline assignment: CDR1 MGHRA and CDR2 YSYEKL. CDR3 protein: CASSQDRTGICGYTF. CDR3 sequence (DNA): TGCGCCAGCAGCCAAGACCGGACAGGGATCTGTGGCTACACCTTC.

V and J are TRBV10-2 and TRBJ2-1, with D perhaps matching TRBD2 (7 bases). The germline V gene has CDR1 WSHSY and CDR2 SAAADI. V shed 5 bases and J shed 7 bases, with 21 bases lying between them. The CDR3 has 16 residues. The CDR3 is CASSPQRGGGWNEQFF. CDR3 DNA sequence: TGCGCCAGCAGTCCGCAGCGGGGAGGGGGGTGGAATGAGCAGTTCTTC.